A selection of T cell receptor beta chains follows, all from one sample in a study of blood T cell repertoires in COVID-19. Assay used: immunoSEQ multiplex PCR; TCRdb lists only in-frame clones, some missing. Of 250,000 to 350,000 clones detected, 85% appear once; the ten largest clones hold 4.1%. Sequenced material: peripheral blood. The source is a woman between 45 and 65 years old with active or convalescent COVID-19. CDR3s include the opening cysteine and the closing phenylalanine or tryptophan. Fields, in order: J gene, D gene, clone size, V gene, CDR3 protein, CDR3 DNA. The D gene is left open where the match is weak. The size entry is marked missing in some rows and otherwise reads once, few, many or a size class.

J: TRBJ1-4; D: TRBD1; size: -; V: TRBV6-5; CDR3: CASSYGTGDEKLFF; DNA: TGTGCCAGCAGTTACGGGACAGGGGATGAAAAACTGTTTTTT
J: TRBJ2-1; D: TRBD2; size: -; V: TRBV18; CDR3: CASSPQTSGRSSEQFF; DNA: TGTGCCAGCTCACCACAGACTAGCGGGAGGAGCAGTGAGCAGTTCTTC
J: TRBJ1-2; D: -; size: -; V: TRBV14; CDR3: CASSPPTGEEGYTF; DNA: TGTGCCAGCAGCCCCCCCACGGGGGAGGAAGGCTACACCTTC
J: TRBJ2-1; D: TRBD2; size: few; V: TRBV7-9; CDR3: CASSLGLAGYNEQFF; DNA: TGTGCCAGCAGCTTGGGACTAGCGGGGTACAATGAGCAGTTCTTC
J: TRBJ1-2; D: -; size: -; V: TRBV7-9; CDR3: CASSRGTNYGYTF; DNA: TGTGCCAGCTCCCGGGGTACTAACTATGGCTACACCTTC
J: TRBJ2-2; D: -; size: once; V: TRBV3-1/TRBV3-2; CDR3: CASSHWGGMGGELFF; DNA: TGTGCCAGCAGCCACTGGGGCGGGATGGGCGGGGAGCTGTTTTTT
J: TRBJ2-5; D: TRBD2; size: -; V: TRBV2; CDR3: CASGRTSGTQETQYF; DNA: TGTGCCAGCGGTAGGACTAGCGGGACTCAAGAGACCCAGTACTTC
J: TRBJ1-5; D: -; size: -; V: TRBV6-5; CDR3: CASTTYGNSNQPQHF; DNA: TGTGCCAGCACCACCTACGGGAATAGCAATCAGCCCCAGCATTTT
J: TRBJ2-7; D: -; size: -; V: TRBV11-2; CDR3: CASSPTGGVYNFEQYF; DNA: TGTGCCAGCAGCCCCACAGGTGGCGTCTACAACTTCGAGCAGTACTTC
J: TRBJ2-1; D: TRBD2; size: -; V: TRBV6-4; CDR3: CASSPPTSGSYNEQFF; DNA: TGTGCCAGCAGCCCTCCTACTAGCGGGAGTTACAATGAGCAGTTCTTC
J: TRBJ2-2; D: TRBD2; size: -; V: TRBV24-1; CDR3: CATSDPSGGNTGELFF; DNA: TGTGCCACCAGTGACCCTAGCGGGGGGAACACCGGGGAGCTGTTTTTT